Listed below are T cell receptor beta chains from one sample, sequenced in a study of blood T cell repertoires in COVID-19. Generated by immunoSEQ multiplex PCR, the TCRdb table keeps only in-frame clones and is missing some. The sample shows 40,000 to 55,000 clones, 70% to 85% of them seen only once. Sequencing was carried out using peripheral blood. These receptors were collected from an elderly woman with acute or convalescent COVID-19. Both conserved end residues are part of each CDR3. Fields, in order: V gene, CDR3 length, CDR3 protein.

v_gene: TRBV10-1; len: 14; CDR3aa: CASSAGTGRWEQYF
v_gene: TRBV12-3/TRBV12-4; len: 13; CDR3aa: CASSLSRVYGYTF
v_gene: TRBV7-9; len: 16; CDR3aa: CASSLGTGPRGGELFF
v_gene: TRBV5-1; len: 15; CDR3aa: CASRLAGSSYNEQFF
v_gene: TRBV7-9; len: 16; CDR3aa: CASSSGDPGVWEKLFF
v_gene: TRBV5-1; len: 14; CDR3aa: CASSFRTPPETQYF
v_gene: TRBV5-1; len: 15; CDR3aa: CASSLGQGGADTQYF
v_gene: TRBV7-2; len: 16; CDR3aa: CASINERQGHYNEQFF
v_gene: TRBV28; len: 14; CDR3aa: CASSLDGLAYEQYF
v_gene: TRBV6-5; len: 15; CDR3aa: CASGTSAAGTGELFF
v_gene: TRBV27; len: 18; CDR3aa: CASSITPWTSGINNEQFF
v_gene: TRBV2; len: 11; CDR3aa: CASAQGYEQYF
v_gene: TRBV7-6; len: 15; CDR3aa: CASSPGGGGDQPQHF
v_gene: TRBV18; len: 17; CDR3aa: CASSPPWGESSYNEQFF
v_gene: TRBV5-1; len: 17; CDR3aa: CASSTGLLAASTDTQYF
v_gene: TRBV19; len: 14; CDR3aa: CASRTSGTLGEQFF
v_gene: TRBV6-6; len: 14; CDR3aa: CASILDRVGTEAFF
v_gene: TRBV11-2; len: 14; CDR3aa: CASSQRVYQETQYF
v_gene: TRBV27; len: 15; CDR3aa: CASSPPDRIYNEQFF
v_gene: TRBV7-9; len: 17; CDR3aa: CASSNRAGEANTGELFF
v_gene: TRBV19; len: 15; CDR3aa: CASSIQGTGEVEQYF
v_gene: TRBV10-3; len: 12; CDR3aa: CAISPGTGDAFF
v_gene: TRBV29-1; len: 13; CDR3aa: CSVEPTLNTEAFF
v_gene: TRBV19; len: 15; CDR3aa: CASSIGGGNGETQYF
v_gene: TRBV30; len: 16; CDR3aa: CAWTSPSTGKYTEAFF
v_gene: TRBV2; len: 14; CDR3aa: CASSGQGALETQYF